This TCR beta chain was captured by sequencing in a study of T cell responses to AZD1222 COVID-19 vaccine. The protocol was immunoSEQ multiplex PCR, while the TCRdb copy is restricted to in-frame clones and leaves out a portion. The sample lists about 60,000 clones, about 90% seen once, with roughly a sixth in the top ten. A word on this clone: Antigen specificity is unknown.

Study-level points and caveats: The study reported that nearly half of spike-specific TCRs target unmutated variant regions. White British donors predominated, females outnumbered males, and clonal diversity was possibly underestimated.

This receptor was taken from an adult in good health. The material sequenced was peripheral blood, taken on day 0 of AZD1222 vaccination.

The CDR3 here is CASSRDRDTEAFF. CDR3 coding DNA: TGTGCCAGCAGCCGGGACAGAGACACTGAAGCTTTCTTT. This chain connects TRBV7-3 to TRBJ1-1; 7 bases line up with TRBD1. V gave up 5 bases and J gave up 3 bases; unmatched junction bases: 3. CDR1 and CDR2 from the germline V gene are SGHTA and FQGTGA. CDR3 size: 13 residues.